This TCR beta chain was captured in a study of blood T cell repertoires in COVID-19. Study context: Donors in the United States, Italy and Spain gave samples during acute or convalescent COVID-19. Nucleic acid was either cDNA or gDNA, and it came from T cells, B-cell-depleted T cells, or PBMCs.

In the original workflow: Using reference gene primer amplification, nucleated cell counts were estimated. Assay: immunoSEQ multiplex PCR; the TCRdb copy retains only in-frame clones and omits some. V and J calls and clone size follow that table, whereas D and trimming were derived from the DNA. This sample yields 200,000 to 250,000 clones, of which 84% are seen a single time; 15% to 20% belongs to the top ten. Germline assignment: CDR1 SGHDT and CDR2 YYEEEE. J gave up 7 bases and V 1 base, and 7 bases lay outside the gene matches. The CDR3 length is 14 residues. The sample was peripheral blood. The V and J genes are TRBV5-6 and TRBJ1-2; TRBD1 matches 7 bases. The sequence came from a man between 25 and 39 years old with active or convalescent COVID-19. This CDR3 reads CASSLLEGASGYTF. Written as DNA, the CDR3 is TGTGCCAGCAGCTTGTTGGAGGGGGCTAGTGGCTACACCTTC.